This T cell receptor beta chain derives from a study of T cell repertoires in cytomegalovirus infection. The CDR3 covers 13 residues. Trimming took 8 bases from V and 8 from J; bases not matched to a gene: 8. Per germline, CDR1 SNHLY and CDR2 FYNNEI. TCRdb recomputed calls from the reads with MiXCR, one row per CDR3 protein. The sample yields 350,000 to 450,000 distinct CDR3 sequences, 15% to 20% seen once. The sequenced sample was PBMCs. The source of this sequence is a human donor in good health (CMV status not recorded). Some clones in this sample may be carry-over from other donors' samples. The chain joins TRBV2 to TRBJ2-2, with 7 bases matching TRBD1. DNA for the CDR3: TGTGCCAGCGGACAGGATAGACGTGGGGAGCTGTTTTTT. Translation gives CASGQDRRGELFF.